This record looks at one T cell receptor (beta chain) sequence and its context. Some clones are missing from TCRdb's copy, which holds only in-frame ones; the method was immunoSEQ multiplex PCR. The data contain under 85,000 clones, 96% of them seen just once; the ten biggest clones take up about 0.34%. This record comes from a study of technical replicates of blood from a few donors. The CDR3 sequence is 16 residues long. Per the germline V gene, CDR1 is SGHRS and CDR2 is YFSETQ. The V gene lost 4 bases and the J gene lost 1 base, with 15 bases spanning the gap. The V call is TRBV5-1, the J call TRBJ2-4; TRBD2 might be the D (5 bases). Sequenced material: T cells isolated from PBMCs. The sequence came from a human donor in good health. The CDR3 region is CASSRRGWLAKNIQYF. CDR3 coding DNA: TGCGCCAGCAGCCGACGGGGTTGGTTGGCCAAAAACATTCAGTACTTC.